This TCR beta chain was sequenced during a study of blood T cell repertoires in COVID-19. Study as a whole: Italy, Spain and the United States were the sources of the convalescent and acute COVID-19 samples. PBMCs, B-cell-depleted T cells, or T cells provided the cDNA or gDNA that made up the material.

The method was immunoSEQ multiplex PCR; TCRdb's version includes in-frame clones alone and lacks a portion of them. The table includes a few hundred thousand clones, approximately 86% detected once. The sequenced sample consisted of peripheral blood. This TCR came from a woman in her 70s with active or convalescent COVID-19.

The DNA for the CDR3 is TGCGCCAGCAGCCAAGATCTTCGGGGATCAGGACAGACTCTTAATCAGCCCCAGCATTTT. As protein: CASSQDLRGSGQTLNQPQHF. V usage is TRBV4-1 and J usage is TRBJ1-5; possible D gene TRBD1, 6 bases. The V gene's germline CDR1 is MGHRA and CDR2 YSYEKL. The CDR3 has 20 amino acids. V lost 0 bases and J lost 4, with 25 bases in between.